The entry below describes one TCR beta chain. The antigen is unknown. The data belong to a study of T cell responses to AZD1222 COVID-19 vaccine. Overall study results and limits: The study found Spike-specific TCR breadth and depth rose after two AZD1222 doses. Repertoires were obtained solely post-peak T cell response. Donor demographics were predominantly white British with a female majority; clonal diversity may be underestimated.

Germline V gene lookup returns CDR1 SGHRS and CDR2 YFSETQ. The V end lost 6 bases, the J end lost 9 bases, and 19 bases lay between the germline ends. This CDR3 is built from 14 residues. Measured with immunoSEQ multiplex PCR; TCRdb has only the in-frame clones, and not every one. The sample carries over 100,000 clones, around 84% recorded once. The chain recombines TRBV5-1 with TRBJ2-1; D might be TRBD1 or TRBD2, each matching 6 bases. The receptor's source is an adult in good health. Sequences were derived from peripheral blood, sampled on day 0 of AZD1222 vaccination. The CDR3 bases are TGCGCCAGCAAAAGCGGGTGGGGGCCGGGTGAGCAGTTCTTC. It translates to CASKSGWGPGEQFF. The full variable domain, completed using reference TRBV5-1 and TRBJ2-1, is KAGVTQTPRYLIKTRGQQVTLSCSPISGHRSVSWYQQTPGQGLQFLFEYFSETQRNKGNFPGRFSGRQFSNSRSEMNVSTLELGDSALYLCASKSGWGPGEQFFGPGTRLTVL.